Presented here are 16 T cell receptor beta chains from one specimen sequenced in a study of blood T cell repertoires in COVID-19. Measured with immunoSEQ multiplex PCR; TCRdb has only the in-frame clones, and not every one. The sample shows 80,000 to 95,000 clones, 70% to 90% of them seen only once. The specimen was peripheral blood. The receptors originated from a human donor in a cohort sampled during active COVID-19.

The chain combines TRBV6-2 or TRBV6-3 with TRBJ2-2; 8 nucleotides align to TRBD2. The length of the CDR3 is 15 residues. The V and J ends lost 5 bases and 6 bases, in that order; junction bases with no gene match: 8. Germline V CDR1 and CDR2: MNHEY, SVGEGT. Here the CDR3 reads CASSLSSGAPGELFF. For the CDR3, the DNA is TGTGCCAGCAGTCTCAGTAGCGGGGCCCCCGGGGAGCTGTTTTTT.

The chain links TRBV7-9 to TRBJ1-1; 7 bases align to TRBD1. V trimming: 8 bases; J trimming: 4 bases; junction bases outside the gene matches: 10. CDR1 SEHNR and CDR2 FQNEAQ come from the germline V gene (reference sequence). The length of the CDR3 is 14 residues. CDR3 protein: CASGRGPSTTEAFF. The CDR3 nucleotides are TGTGCCAGCGGAAGGGGGCCGTCCACCACTGAAGCTTTCTTT.

The J gene is TRBJ1-5, the V gene TRBV27; D not resolved. Germline V lookup: CDR1 MNHEY, CDR2 SMNVEV (reference sequence). The CDR3 contains 13 residues. The V end was cut by 3 bases, the J end by 9 bases, with 12 bases between. CDR3 amino acids: CASSFRYLAPQHF. CDR3 nucleotides: TGTGCCAGCAGTTTTCGGTACCTCGCGCCCCAGCATTTT.

This chain joins TRBV3-1 (or the pseudogene TRBV3-2) and TRBJ2-3, with a weak D call TRBD1 (5 bases). Germline-derived CDR1 and CDR2 are LGHDT and YNNKEL (reference sequence). Trimming left V 4 bases short and J 2 bases short, with 13 bases between. The CDR3 is 15 residues long. The CDR3 DNA follows: TGTGCCAGCAGCCCGGTATTAGGGGTCACAGATACGCAGTATTTT. This gives the protein CASSPVLGVTDTQYF.

The rearrangement joins TRBV5-4 to TRBJ1-1, with 8 bases identical to TRBD1. The V segment lost 3 bases and the J segment 5 bases; nucleotides outside the gene matches: 6. The CDR3 consists of 14 residues. Germline assignment: CDR1 SGHNT and CDR2 YYREEE (reference sequence). The CDR3 DNA sequence: TGTGCCAGCAGCTACGACAGGGGTAATACTGAAGCTTTCTTT. It translates to CASSYDRGNTEAFF.

This clone is a singleton in its sample. The chain employs TRBV21-1 and TRBJ2-2; the table gives TRBD2 as D, unverified against the DNA. TRBV21-1 is classified as a pseudogene. The CDR3 sequence is 17 residues long. The CDR3 nucleotides are TGTGCCAGCGCCAAAAAGGCGGGGGGCACGAACACCGGGGAGCTGTTTTTT. Its protein is CASAKKAGGTNTGELFF.

V is TRBV6-5 and J is TRBJ1-1, with a possible D match to TRBD1 (5 bases). The V gene lost 4 bases and the J gene lost 0 bases, with 12 bases spanning the gap. Germline values: CDR1 MNHEY, CDR2 SVGAGI. The CDR3 consists of 15 residues. DNA of the CDR3: TGTGCCAGCAGTTGGGGGGGTGGGATGAACACTGAAGCTTTCTTT. This translates into CASSWGGGMNTEAFF.

This rearrangement joins TRBV19 to TRBJ1-5, with 9 bases lining up with TRBD1. V was clipped by 7 bases and J by 6 bases; unmatched bases: 7. Germline V gives CDR1 LNHDA, CDR2 SQIVND (reference sequence). The CDR3 contains 14 residues. CDR3 region: CASKPGQGRQPQHF. The CDR3 DNA is TGTGCCAGTAAACCGGGACAGGGTCGTCAGCCCCAGCATTTT.

The count of this clone is one. The chain uses TRBV2 and TRBJ1-4; the D gene is possibly TRBD1 (5 bases). V was pared by 6 bases and J by 5 bases, with 10 bases between. The CDR3 spans 13 residues. The germline V gene has CDR1 SNHLY and CDR2 FYNNEI. CDR3 protein: CASRPDSNEKLFF. CDR3 nucleotide sequence: TGTGCCAGCAGACCCGACAGCAATGAAAAACTGTTTTTT.

In regard to this clone: Germline and junction disagree at one end, which may indicate a read error. The chain joins TRBV19 to TRBJ2-4; D is unclear. The CDR3 is 12 amino acids. Germline V gene data show CDR1 as LNHDA and CDR2 as SQIVND (reference sequence). The CDR3 DNA reads TGTGCCAGTAGTATAGATCGAGGCCCACAATTCTTC. Translating gives CASSIDRGPQFF.

The chain employs TRBV10-3 and TRBJ1-2, with D uncertain. The CDR3 runs 16 residues. V lost 2 bases and J lost 1, with 14 bases in between. Germline-derived CDR1 and CDR2 are ENHRY and SYGVKD. The CDR3: CAISEGPGKRNYGYTF. CDR3 DNA sequence: TGTGCCATCAGTGAGGGCCCGGGGAAGCGTAACTATGGCTACACCTTC.

The genes are TRBV28 and TRBJ1-4; 10 bases align to TRBD1. The CDR3 contains 14 residues. Germline V lookup: CDR1 MDHEN, CDR2 SYDVKM. Losses at the gene ends were 4 bases for V and 6 bases for J; bases not matched to a gene: 2. The CDR3 DNA follows: TGTGCCAGCAGTTCGGACAGGGGGGATGAAAAACTGTTTTTT. As protein: CASSSDRGDEKLFF.

The chain couples TRBV11-3 to TRBJ2-3, with TRBD2 matching 8 bases. The V segment lost 5 bases and the J segment 0 bases; nucleotides outside the gene matches: 7. The length of the CDR3 is 16 residues. The germline V gene encodes CDR1 SGHNT and CDR2 YENEEA. The CDR3, as DNA: TGTGCCAGCAGCACAATTAGCGGGGTCAGCACAGATACGCAGTATTTT. Translation: CASSTISGVSTDTQYF.

The rearrangement uses TRBV5-5 and TRBJ1-2, with a weak D call TRBD1 (5 bases). Deletions cut 0 bases from V and 5 bases from J, with 14 bases between. The CDR3 spans 15 residues. Germline V gives CDR1 SGHKS, CDR2 YYEKEE (reference sequence). This CDR3 is CASSLGAGLTYGYTF. DNA for the CDR3: TGTGCCAGCAGCTTGGGGGCGGGGCTCACGTATGGCTACACCTTC. Variable domain in full (rest from reference TRBV5-5 and TRBJ1-2): DAGVTQSPTHLIKTRGQQVTLRCSPISGHKSVSWYQQVLGQGPQFIFQYYEKEERGRGNFPDRFSARQFPNYSSELNVNALLLGDSALYLCASSLGAGLTYGYTFGSGTRLTVV.

J is TRBJ1-5 and V is TRBV9; TRBD1 is a possible D gene (5 bases). The CDR3 consists of 15 residues. Germline CDR1 reads SGDLS; CDR2 reads YYNGEE. Deletions cut 4 bases from V and 5 bases from J, with 16 bases between. DNA of the CDR3: TGTGCCAGCAGCTTTCGGGGACTAGATGATCAGCCCCAGCATTTT. This encodes CASSFRGLDDQPQHF.

J is TRBJ1-1 and V is TRBV7-2; the match to TRBD1 covers 7 bases. V dropped 4 bases and J dropped 1; count of bases not matched to a gene: 3. Germline-derived CDR1 and CDR2 are SGHTA and FQGNSA. The CDR3 has 14 amino acids. The CDR3: CASSSGGSNTEAFF. In DNA form, the CDR3 reads TGTGCCAGCAGCTCAGGGGGGTCGAACACTGAAGCTTTCTTT.